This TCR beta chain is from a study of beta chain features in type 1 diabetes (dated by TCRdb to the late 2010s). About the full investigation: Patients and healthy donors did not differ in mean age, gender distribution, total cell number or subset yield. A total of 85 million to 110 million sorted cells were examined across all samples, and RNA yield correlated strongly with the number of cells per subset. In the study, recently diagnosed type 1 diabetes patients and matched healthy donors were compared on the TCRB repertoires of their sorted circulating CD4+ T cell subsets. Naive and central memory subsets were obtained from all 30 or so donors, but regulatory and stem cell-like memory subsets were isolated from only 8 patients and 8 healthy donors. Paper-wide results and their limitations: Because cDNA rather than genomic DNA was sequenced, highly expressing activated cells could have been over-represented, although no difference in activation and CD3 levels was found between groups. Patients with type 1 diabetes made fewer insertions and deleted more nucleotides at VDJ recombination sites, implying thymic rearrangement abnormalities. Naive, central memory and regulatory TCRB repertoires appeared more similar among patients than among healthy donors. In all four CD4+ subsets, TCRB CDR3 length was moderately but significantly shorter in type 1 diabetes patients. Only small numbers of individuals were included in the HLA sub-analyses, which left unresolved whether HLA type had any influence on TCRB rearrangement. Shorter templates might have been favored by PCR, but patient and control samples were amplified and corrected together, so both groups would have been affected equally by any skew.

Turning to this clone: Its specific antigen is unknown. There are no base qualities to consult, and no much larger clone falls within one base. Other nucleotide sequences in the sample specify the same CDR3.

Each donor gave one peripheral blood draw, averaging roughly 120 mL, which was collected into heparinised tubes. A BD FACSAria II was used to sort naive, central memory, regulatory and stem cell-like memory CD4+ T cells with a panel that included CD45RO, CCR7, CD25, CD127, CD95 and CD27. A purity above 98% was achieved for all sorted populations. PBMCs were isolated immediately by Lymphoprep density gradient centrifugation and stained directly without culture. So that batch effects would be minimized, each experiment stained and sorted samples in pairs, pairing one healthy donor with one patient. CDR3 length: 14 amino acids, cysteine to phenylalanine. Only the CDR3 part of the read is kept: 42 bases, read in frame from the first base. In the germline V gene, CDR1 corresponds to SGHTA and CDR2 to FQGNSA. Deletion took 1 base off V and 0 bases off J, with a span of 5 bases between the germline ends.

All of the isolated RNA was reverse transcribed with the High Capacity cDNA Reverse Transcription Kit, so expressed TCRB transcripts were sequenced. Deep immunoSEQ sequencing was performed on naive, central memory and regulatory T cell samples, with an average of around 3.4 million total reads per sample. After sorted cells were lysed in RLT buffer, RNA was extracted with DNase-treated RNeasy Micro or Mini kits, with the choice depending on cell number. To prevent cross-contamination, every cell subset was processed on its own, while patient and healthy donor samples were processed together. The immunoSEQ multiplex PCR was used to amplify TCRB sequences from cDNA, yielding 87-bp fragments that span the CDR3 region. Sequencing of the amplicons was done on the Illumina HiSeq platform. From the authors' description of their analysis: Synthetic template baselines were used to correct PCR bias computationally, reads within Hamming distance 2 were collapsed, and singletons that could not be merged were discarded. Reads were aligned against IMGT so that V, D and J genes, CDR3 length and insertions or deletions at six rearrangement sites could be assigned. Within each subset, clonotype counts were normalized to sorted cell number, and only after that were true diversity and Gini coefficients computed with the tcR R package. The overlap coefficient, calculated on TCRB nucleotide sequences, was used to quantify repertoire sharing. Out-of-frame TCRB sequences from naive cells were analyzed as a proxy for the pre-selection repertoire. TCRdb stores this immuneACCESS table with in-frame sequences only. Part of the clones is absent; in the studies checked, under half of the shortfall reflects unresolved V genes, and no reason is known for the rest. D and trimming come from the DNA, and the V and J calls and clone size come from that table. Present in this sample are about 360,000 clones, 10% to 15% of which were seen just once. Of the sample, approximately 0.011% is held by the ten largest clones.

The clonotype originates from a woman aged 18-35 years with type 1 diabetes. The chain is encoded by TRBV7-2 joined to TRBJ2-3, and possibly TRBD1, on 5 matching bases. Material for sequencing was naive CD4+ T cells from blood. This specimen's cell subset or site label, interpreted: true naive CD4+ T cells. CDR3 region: CASSLGQSTDTQYF. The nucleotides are TGTGCCAGCAGCTTAGGACAGAGCACAGATACGCAGTATTTT. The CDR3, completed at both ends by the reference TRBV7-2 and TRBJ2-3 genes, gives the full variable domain GAGVSQSPSNKVTEKGKDVELRCDPISGHTALYWYRQSLGQGLEFLIYFQGNSAPDKSGLPSDRFSAERTGGSVSTLTIQRTQQEDSAVYLCASSLGQSTDTQYFGPGTRLTVL.